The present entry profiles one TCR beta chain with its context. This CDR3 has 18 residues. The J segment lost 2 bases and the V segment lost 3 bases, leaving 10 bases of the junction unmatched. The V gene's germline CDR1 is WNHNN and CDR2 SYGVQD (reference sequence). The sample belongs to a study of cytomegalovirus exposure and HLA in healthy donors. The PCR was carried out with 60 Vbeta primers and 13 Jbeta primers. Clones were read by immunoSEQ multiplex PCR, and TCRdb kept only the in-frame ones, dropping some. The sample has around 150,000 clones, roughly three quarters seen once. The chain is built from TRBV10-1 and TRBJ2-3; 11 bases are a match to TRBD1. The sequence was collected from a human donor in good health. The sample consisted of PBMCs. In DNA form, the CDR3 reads TGCGCCAGCAGTGATGCGAGGACAGGGGGCGGAAACACAGATACGCAGTATTTT. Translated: CASSDARTGGGNTDTQYF.